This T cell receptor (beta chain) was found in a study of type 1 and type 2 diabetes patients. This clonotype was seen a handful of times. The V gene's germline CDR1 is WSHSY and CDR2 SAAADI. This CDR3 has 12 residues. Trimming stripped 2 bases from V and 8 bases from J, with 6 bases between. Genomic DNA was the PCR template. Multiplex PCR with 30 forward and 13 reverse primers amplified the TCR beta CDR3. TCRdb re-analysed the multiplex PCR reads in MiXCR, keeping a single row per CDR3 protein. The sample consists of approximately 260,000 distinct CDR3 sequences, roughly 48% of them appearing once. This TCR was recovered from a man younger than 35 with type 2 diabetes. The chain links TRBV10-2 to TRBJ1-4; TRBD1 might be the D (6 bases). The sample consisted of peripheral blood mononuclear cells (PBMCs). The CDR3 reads CASSEDREKLFF. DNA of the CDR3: TGCGCCAGCAGTGAGGACAGGGAAAAACTGTTTTTT.